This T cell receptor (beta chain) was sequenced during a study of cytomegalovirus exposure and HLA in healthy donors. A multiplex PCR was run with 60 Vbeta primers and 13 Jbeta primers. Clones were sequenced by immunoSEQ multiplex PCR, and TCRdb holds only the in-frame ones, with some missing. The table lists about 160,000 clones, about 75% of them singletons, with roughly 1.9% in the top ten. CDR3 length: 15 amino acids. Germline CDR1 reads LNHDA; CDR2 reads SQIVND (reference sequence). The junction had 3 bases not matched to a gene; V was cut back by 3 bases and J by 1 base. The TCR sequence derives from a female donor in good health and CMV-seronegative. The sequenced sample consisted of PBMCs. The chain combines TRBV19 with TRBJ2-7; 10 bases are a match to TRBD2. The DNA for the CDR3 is TGTGCCAGTAGTATCGGACTAGCGGCATCCTACGAGCAGTACTTC. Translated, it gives CASSIGLAASYEQYF.